The 19 T cell receptor beta chains listed next were all sequenced from one sample in a study of T-cell reconstitution after alpha-beta-depleted transplantation in children. Study observations and caveats: A year post-transplant, T-cell counts and diversity derived mostly from newly produced T cells.

The authors prepared the TCRbeta library with unique molecular identifiers. TCRdb processed the PCR reads anew with MiXCR; each CDR3 protein has one entry. The sample shows hundreds of thousands of distinct CDR3 sequences, less than 9.5% of them seen only once. These receptors lack a known antigen. Sequencing used peripheral blood, obtained 360 days after TCRalphabeta/CD19-depleted stem cell transplant. The receptors stem from a female patient aged 2 to 10 who had a stem cell transplant for Fanconi anemia, so the T cells may come from the graft donor.

This clonotype was counted ten times or more. The chain links TRBV2 to TRBJ2-5, with no clear D. This CDR3 is built from 11 residues. V lost 10 bases and J 5 bases, leaving 11 bases between the germline ends. Germline lookup yields CDR1 SNHLY and CDR2 FYNNEI. CDR3 in DNA: TGTGCCAACTGGAAGGCGGAGACCCAGTACTTC. Translating it yields CANWKAETQYF.

A few counts support this clonotype. V usage is TRBV20-1 and J usage is TRBJ1-5; D is ambiguous. Germline V gene sequence: CDR1 DFQATT, CDR2 SNEGSKA (reference sequence). The V end was cut by 5 bases, the J end by 0 bases, with 8 bases between. The CDR3 has 13 residues. CDR3 amino acids: CSASENSNQPQHF. CDR3 sequence (DNA): TGCAGTGCTTCTGAGAATAGCAATCAGCCCCAGCATTTT.

J is TRBJ2-7 and V is TRBV30, with D unclear. Trimming removed 0 bases from V and 5 bases from J, with 11 bases in between. The V gene's germline CDR1 is GTSNPN and CDR2 SVGIG (reference sequence). CDR3 length: 13 residues. This CDR3 reads CAWSVRIKHEQYF. Written as DNA, the CDR3 is TGTGCCTGGAGTGTAAGGATCAAACACGAGCAGTACTTC.

There are a few counts of this clonotype. This chain uses TRBV7-8 with TRBJ1-1; 10 bases are shared with TRBD1. With V trimmed by 5 bases and J by 1 base, 19 bases remained unmatched. This CDR3 region has 20 residues. CDR1 is SGHVS, CDR2 FQNEAQ, per germline. CDR3 sequence: CASSKGLRDRGYMRNTEAFF. The CDR3 DNA reads TGTGCCAGCAGCAAAGGCCTTCGGGACAGGGGTTACATGAGGAACACTGAAGCTTTCTTT.

The chain combines TRBV9 with TRBJ2-7, with D perhaps matching TRBD1 (6 bases). The CDR3 sequence is 14 residues long. Germline lookup yields CDR1 SGDLS and CDR2 YYNGEE. V shed 0 bases and J shed 0 bases, with 7 bases lying between them. The CDR3 is CASSVADSSYEQYF. The CDR3 DNA follows: TGTGCCAGCAGCGTAGCGGACAGCTCCTACGAGCAGTACTTC.

The J gene is TRBJ1-2, the V gene TRBV7-8, with TRBD1 matching over 9 bases. Germline loops: CDR1 SGHVS, CDR2 FQNEAQ. The CDR3 spans 18 residues. Trimming at V came to 0 bases and at J to 1 base, leaving 9 bases not matched to a gene. CDR3 coding DNA: TGTGCCAGCAGCTTAGCGCTGTGGACAGGGGACCTTAACTATGGCTACACCTTC. It encodes CASSLALWTGDLNYGYTF.

Many counts were recorded for this clonotype. The chain recombines TRBV18 with TRBJ2-1; 8 bases are a match to TRBD1. The length of the CDR3 is 16 residues. The V segment lost 3 bases and the J segment 4 bases; nucleotides outside the gene matches: 8. Per germline, CDR1 KGHSH and CDR2 LQKENI. CDR3 sequence reads: CASSPLQGAGYNEQFF. The DNA for the CDR3 is TGTGCCAGCTCACCTCTTCAGGGGGCGGGGTACAATGAGCAGTTCTTC.

The chain employs TRBV3-1 and TRBJ2-5; weak D call: TRBD1 (6 bases). Deletions cut 4 bases from V and 5 bases from J, with 17 bases between. Germline assignment: CDR1 LGHDT and CDR2 YNNKEL (reference sequence). CDR3 length: 15 amino acids. The CDR3 bases are TGTGCCAGCAGCCCCCGGGACATCTCCGAGGAGACCCAGTACTTC. As protein: CASSPRDISEETQYF.

The chain carries TRBV4-3 and TRBJ1-3; TRBD1 might be the D (5 bases). CDR3 size: 17 residues. V lost 1 base, J lost 4 bases, and 17 bases lay in between. The germline gives CDR1 LGHNA, CDR2 YSLEER. The CDR3 is CASSQVLQELVGNTIYF. The CDR3 DNA sequence: TGCGCCAGCAGCCAAGTGTTACAGGAATTAGTCGGAAACACCATATATTTT.

This clonotype was seen repeatedly, ten times or more. The chain is built from TRBV12-3 or TRBV12-4 and TRBJ2-1; D call uncertain. The V gene lost 4 bases and the J gene lost 8 bases, with 6 bases spanning the gap. The CDR3 is made up of 11 amino acids. CDR3 nucleotide sequence: TGTGCCAGCAGTTCCAGAGATGAGCAGTTCTTC. Protein product: CASSSRDEQFF.

CDR3 amino acids: CASSFGGAGNEQFF. The CDR3 nucleotides read TGCGCCAGCAGCTTCGGGGGGGCAGGCAATGAGCAGTTCTTC. The J gene is TRBJ2-1, the V gene TRBV5-1; TRBD2 aligns across 8 bases. CDR3 length equals 14 residues. Germline CDR1 reads SGHRS; CDR2 reads YFSETQ. Germline trimming cut 2 bases from V and 6 bases from J; bases unmatched to any gene: 4.

The V gene is TRBV2, the J gene TRBJ2-3; 12 nucleotides align to TRBD2. J lost 6 bases, V lost 7 bases, and 8 bases had no gene match. Per the germline V gene, CDR1 is SNHLY and CDR2 is FYNNEI. There are 15 residues in the CDR3. The CDR3 DNA is TGTGCCAGCATTAAACTAGCGGGGGGAGGTGATACGCAGTATTTT. This sequence encodes CASIKLAGGGDTQYF.

This clonotype was seen ten or more times. This chain links TRBV20-1 with TRBJ2-3, with 8 bases matching TRBD2. Germline V gene lookup returns CDR1 DFQATT and CDR2 SNEGSKA (reference sequence). The CDR3 extends over 14 amino acids. Trimming removed 1 base from V and 1 base from J; junction bases left unmatched: 1. The CDR3 bases are TGCAGTGCTAGAGTGCGGGGGGGCACAGATACGCAGTATTTT. This codes for CSARVRGGTDTQYF.

This clonotype showed up many times. V gene TRBV5-6 combines with J gene TRBJ1-2; D not resolved. CDR1 is SGHDT and CDR2 is YYEEEE in the germline V gene. CDR3 length: 11 residues. V lost 2 bases to trimming and J lost 6 bases, with 5 bases between them. Here the CDR3 reads CASSFGNGYTF. The DNA for the CDR3 is TGTGCCAGCAGCTTCGGGAATGGCTACACCTTC.

The chain is built from TRBV7-6 and TRBJ1-6; tentative D call: TRBD1 (5 bases). V lost 2 bases to trimming and J lost 10 bases, with 18 bases between them. The CDR3 extends over 16 amino acids. Looked up from germline, CDR1 is SGHVS and CDR2 is FNYEAQ. In DNA form, the CDR3 reads TGTGCCAGCAGCTTATTTCCTGGGGCGCGCGAATCACCCCTCCACTTT. Its protein is CASSLFPGARESPLHF.

This chain connects TRBV19 to TRBJ2-1, with TRBD1 matching 9 bases. This CDR3 is built from 16 residues. CDR1 and CDR2 (germline): LNHDA, SQIVND (reference sequence). V lost 5 bases, J lost 9 bases, and 14 bases stayed unmatched. The CDR3 bases are TGTGCCAGTAGTTTGGACAGGGGAGAAAGGCGCGCTGAGCAGTTCTTC. This gives the protein CASSLDRGERRAEQFF.

Many counts were recorded for this clonotype. This chain joins TRBV28 and TRBJ2-2, with D maybe TRBD1 (6 bases). V lost 5 bases and J lost 1, with 11 bases in between. The CDR3 covers 15 residues. The germline V gene encodes CDR1 MDHEN and CDR2 SYDVKM. The CDR3 is CASSPGTLNTGELFF. The CDR3 DNA is TGTGCCAGCAGTCCCGGGACACTGAACACCGGGGAGCTGTTTTTT.

There are many counts of this clonotype. The CDR3 loop reads CNSPYTDTQYF. CDR3 bases: TGTAATAGTCCTTACACAGATACGCAGTATTTT. The gene calls are TRBV27 and TRBJ2-3; D gene unclear. This CDR3 has 11 amino acids. Germline V gene lookup returns CDR1 MNHEY and CDR2 SMNVEV (reference sequence).

The rearrangement uses TRBV27 and TRBJ1-5; 7 bases match TRBD1. Germline assignment: CDR1 MNHEY and CDR2 SMNVEV (reference sequence). CDR3 length: 17 residues. V trimming: 11 bases; J trimming: 1 base; junction bases outside the gene matches: 17. CDR3 DNA: TGTGCCCAGCAGTCGGACCCGGACAGGCCAAGCAATCAGCCCCAGCATTTT. It specifies CAQQSDPDRPSNQPQHF.